The 9 T cell receptor beta chains below were found in one sample sequenced in a study of tumor-infiltrating lymphocytes in primary liver carcinoma (TCRdb year 2017). The reads were generated on an Illumina HiSeq 2500. Using a constant-region primer and ProtoScript II reverse transcriptase, TCRbeta-specific cDNA was reverse-transcribed from 450 to 650 ng total RNA. TCRbeta libraries were built with three nested multiplex PCR rounds, a slightly modified ARM-PCR procedure. The first two PCR rounds used multiplex TRBV1-TRBV30 forward primers with a Cbeta reverse primer, each for about 11 cycles. TCRdb trimmed public reads at Q25 via fastp, called clones via MiXCR and kept in-frame beta chains. Identical CDR3 protein sequences are pooled into one entry, listed with their most common genes and DNA. The sample data list 300,000 to 400,000 distinct CDR3 sequences, and about 61% of these were observed just once. About 6% of the sample goes to the ten largest clones.

Blood RNA was extracted from unsorted whole blood with TRIzol reagent; germline DNA came from the DNeasy Blood & Tissue kit. The sample consisted of peripheral blood. Receptors were obtained from a man aged 35-49 years with primary liver carcinoma and hepatitis B virus infection.

Points on this clonotype: Germline is not matched at one junction end, which may reflect a read error. V usage is TRBV6-5 and J usage is TRBJ2-1, with TRBD2 matching over 8 bases. This CDR3 has 15 residues. Per germline, CDR1 MNHEY and CDR2 SVGAGI. CDR3 DNA sequence: TGCGCCAGCAGTCGTCGACTAGCGCATAACAATGAGGAGTTCTTC. It is translated as CASSRRLAHNNEEFF.

To note about this clonotype: Being one base from a much bigger clone, this may be a read error. The gene calls are TRBV4-1 and TRBJ2-3; the D gene is possibly TRBD2 (5 bases). The CDR3 contains 14 residues. Germline V lookup: CDR1 MGHRA, CDR2 YSYEKL. In nucleotides, the CDR3 is TGCGCCAGCAGCCAAGAAGAGGGTACAGATATGCAGTATTTT. It yields the protein CASSQEEGTDMQYF.

On this clonotype: At one of its ends the junction is not consistent with the germline gene, which may arise from a read error. V usage is TRBV10-3 and J usage is TRBJ2-1; 9 bases map to TRBD2. From germline, CDR1 is ENHRY and CDR2 SYGVKD. The CDR3 sequence is 15 residues long. The CDR3 region has the DNA TGTGCCACCGATAGTAGCGGGAGAACCTACAATGGGCAGTTCTTC. Translating it yields CATDSSGRTYNGQFF.

As for this clonotype: A read error may explain this, as a much larger clone is one base away. The genes are TRBV10-1 and TRBJ1-2, with no clear D. V was clipped by 11 bases and J by 2 bases, with 12 bases between them. Germline loops: CDR1 WNHNN, CDR2 SYGVQD (reference sequence). The CDR3 extends over 12 amino acids. The CDR3 DNA is TGCGCCCAGCAAGGAGACAACTATGGCTACACCTTC. Protein sequence: CAQQGDNYGYTF.

The V and J genes are TRBV4-1 and TRBJ1-1, with D tentatively TRBD1 (5 bases). The CDR3 consists of 17 residues. The germline V gene encodes CDR1 MGHRA and CDR2 YSYEKL. V was shortened by 2 bases and J by 0 bases, with 16 bases between the two germline ends. CDR3 sequence: CASSQYITGGLNTEAFF. CDR3 sequence (DNA): TGCGCCAGCAGCCAATATATAACAGGAGGTTTGAACACTGAAGCTTTCTTT.

About this clonotype: The junction does not match germline at one end; this may be a read error. The chain is built from TRBV30 and TRBJ2-4; D is possibly TRBD1 (5 bases). Germline CDR1 GTSNPN, CDR2 SVGIG (reference sequence). The CDR3 spans 17 residues. The CDR3 loop is CARSQGVGYPAKNIQYF. CDR3 nucleotides: TGTGCCCGGAGTCAAGGGGTTGGGTATCCAGCCAAAAACATTCAGTACTTC. The whole variable domain, remainder taken from reference TRBV30 and TRBJ2-4, is SQTIHQWPATLVQPVGSPLSLECTVEGTSNPNLYWYRQAAGRGLQLLFYSVGIGQISSEVPQNLSASRPQDRQFILSSKKLLLSDSGFYLCARSQGVGYPAKNIQYFGAGTRLSVL.

As to this clonotype: The conserved phenylalanine or tryptophan is not found at the CDR3 terminus, so this likely reflects a read error. The chain combines TRBV11-3 with TRBJ2-2, with a weak D call TRBD1 (5 bases). V was pared by 5 bases and J by 6 bases, with 13 bases between. Germline assignment: CDR1 SGHNT and CDR2 YENEEA. The CDR3 extends over 14 amino acids. The CDR3 coding sequence is TGTGCCAGCAGCCAGCACAGGTTTTCCGGGGAGCTGTTTTTG. Its protein is CASSQHRFSGELFL.

Concerning this clonotype itself: This could be a read error, since a much larger clone is one nucleotide away. This chain uses TRBV4-1 with TRBJ2-5; unclear D gene. V was shortened by 4 bases and J by 4 bases, with 10 bases between the two germline ends. The CDR3 spans 13 residues. Looked up from germline, CDR1 is MGHRA and CDR2 is YSYEKL. The CDR3 protein is CASSRKMGETQYF. CDR3 sequence (DNA): TGCGCCAGCAGCCGGAAGATGGGAGAGACCCAGTACTTC.

The chain links TRBV20-1 to TRBJ2-1, with 7 positions matching TRBD2. This CDR3 comprises 15 residues. V gave up 5 bases and J gave up 3 bases; unmatched junction bases: 10. CDR1 DFQATT and CDR2 SNEGSKA come from the germline V gene (reference sequence). CDR3 sequence: CSALPMGGGYNEQFF. The CDR3 coding sequence is TGCAGTGCTCTCCCCATGGGCGGGGGCTACAATGAGCAGTTCTTC.